These 32 T cell receptor beta chains were sequenced from one sample in a study of blood T cell repertoires in COVID-19. The table came from immunoSEQ multiplex PCR; TCRdb's copy has only in-frame clones and leaves some out. The profile shows roughly 280,000 clones, roughly 80% of them singletons. The sample comprised peripheral blood. The receptors come from a man aged 55 to 70 who had recovered from COVID-19.

The chain links TRBV5-1 to TRBJ1-1; 7 bases line up with TRBD1. The junction had 10 bases not matched to a gene; V was cut back by 7 bases and J by 4 bases. Germline lookup yields CDR1 SGHRS and CDR2 YFSETQ. The CDR3 is 14 residues long. In nucleotides, the CDR3 is TGCGCCAGCTCCATAAGACAGGGTGGCACTGAAGCTTTCTTT. Translating it yields CASSIRQGGTEAFF.

The rearrangement joins TRBV29-1 to TRBJ2-5, with D hard to call. The CDR3 is made up of 12 amino acids. The V end was cut by 7 bases, the J end by 2 bases, with 11 bases between. Germline lookup yields CDR1 SQVTM and CDR2 ANQGSEA. Here the CDR3 reads CSAMLGQETQYF. The DNA of the CDR3 is TGCAGCGCCATGCTAGGACAAGAGACCCAGTACTTC.

The chain joins TRBV6-5 to TRBJ1-2; 7 nucleotides line up with TRBD1. Trimming at V came to 6 bases and at J to 7 bases, leaving 2 bases not matched to a gene. The germline V gene encodes CDR1 MNHEY and CDR2 SVGAGI. The CDR3 is 11 residues long. In DNA, the CDR3 is TGTGCCAGCAGGAACAGGGGTGGCTACACCTTC. Translating gives CASRNRGGYTF.

The J gene is TRBJ2-3, the V gene TRBV6-5, with TRBD1 as a possible D gene (7 bases). This CDR3 has 15 amino acids. Trimming took 6 bases from V and 3 from J, leaving 16 bases between them. Germline-derived CDR1 and CDR2 are MNHEY and SVGAGI. This CDR3 reads CASREGQLVTDTQYF. CDR3 bases: TGTGCCAGCAGGGAGGGACAGTTGGTAACAGATACGCAGTATTTT.

The chain combines TRBV12-3 or TRBV12-4 with TRBJ2-5; possibly TRBD1 for D (6 bases). V was clipped by 5 bases and J by 9 bases, with 16 bases between them. This CDR3 comprises 13 residues. The CDR3 is CASSRFGPGAQYF. As DNA, the CDR3 is TGTGCCAGCAGTCGATTCGGCCCAGGGGCCCAGTACTTC.

This chain connects TRBV7-9 to TRBJ2-7, with 8 bases fitting TRBD1. Trimming at V came to 5 bases and at J to 5 bases, leaving 11 bases not matched to a gene. From germline, CDR1 is SEHNR and CDR2 FQNEAQ (reference sequence). CDR3 length: 15 residues. CDR3 bases: TGTGCCAGCAGCAAGGCCCGGACAGGGAGCCACGAGCAGTACTTC. Its protein product is CASSKARTGSHEQYF.

The chain employs TRBV20-1 and TRBJ2-5; no firm D call. From germline, CDR1 is DFQATT and CDR2 SNEGSKA (reference sequence). V dropped 3 bases and J dropped 4 bases, with 3 bases sitting between them. This CDR3 has 10 residues. Written as DNA, the CDR3 is TGCAGTGCTAGCCTAGAGACCCAGTACTTC. This codes for CSASLETQYF.

The chain joins TRBV6-6 to TRBJ2-1; perhaps TRBD1 as D (6 bases). The V end lost 8 bases, the J end lost 1 base, and 15 bases lay between the germline ends. From germline, CDR1 is MNHNY and CDR2 SVGAGI (reference sequence). This CDR3 spans 15 amino acids. The CDR3 region has the DNA TGTGCCAGCCACCTTCAGGGGAAATCCTACAATGAGCAGTTCTTC. Its protein is CASHLQGKSYNEQFF.

V is TRBV5-4 and J is TRBJ2-2; 9 bases align to TRBD2. Germline-derived CDR1 and CDR2 are SGHNT and YYREEE (reference sequence). The CDR3 has 19 residues. V lost 1 base, J lost 1 base, and 11 bases stayed unmatched. CDR3 DNA sequence: TGTGCCAGCAGCTTGATGGCCCGTAGCGGGGGAGGGAACACCGGGGAGCTGTTTTTT. Residues: CASSLMARSGGGNTGELFF.

There are a few counts of this clone. The chain links TRBV24-1 to TRBJ1-2; 7 nucleotides align to TRBD1. The CDR3 loop spans 14 amino acids. Trimming at V came to 5 bases and at J to 4 bases, leaving 6 bases not matched to a gene. Per germline, CDR1 KGHDR and CDR2 SFDVKD. CDR3 nucleotide sequence: TGTGCCACCAGTGGCACAGGGGCTGGCTATGGCTACACCTTC. Translating it yields CATSGTGAGYGYTF.

The genes are TRBV29-1 and TRBJ1-1; D call uncertain. The ends were cut back, 2 bases at V and 6 bases at J, with 13 bases in the middle. The V gene's germline CDR1 is SQVTM and CDR2 ANQGSEA. This CDR3 is built from 13 residues. The CDR3: CSVERPLAPEAFF. For the CDR3, the DNA is TGCAGCGTTGAAAGACCTTTAGCACCTGAAGCTTTCTTT. The variable domain in full, completed from reference TRBV29-1 and TRBJ1-1, reads SAVISQKPSRDICQRGTSLTIQCQVDSQVTMMFWYRQQPGQSLTLIATANQGSEATYESGFVIDKFPISRPNLTFSTLTVSNMSPEDSSIYLCSVERPLAPEAFFGQGTRLTVV.

The chain is built from TRBV7-8 and TRBJ2-1; D perhaps matches TRBD2 (7 bases). In germline, CDR1 is SGHVS, CDR2 FQNEAQ. Trimming removed 5 bases at V and 9 bases at J, with 14 bases between. CDR3 size: 13 residues. As DNA, the CDR3 is TGTGCCAGCAGCACATACAGGGAGGGTGAGCAGTTCTTC. It translates to CASSTYREGEQFF.

The chain employs TRBV7-7 and TRBJ2-1, with D perhaps matching TRBD2 (5 bases). CDR3 length: 15 amino acids. CDR1 SSHAT and CDR2 FNYEAQ come from the germline V gene (reference sequence). V was trimmed by 3 bases and J by 6 bases, leaving 15 bases between them. The CDR3 protein is CASSFGRASSNEQFF. The CDR3 nucleotides are TGTGCCAGCAGCTTTGGGCGGGCGTCTTCCAATGAGCAGTTCTTC.

This clone has only a few counts. The V call is TRBV5-6, the J call TRBJ1-4; no firm D call. CDR1 and CDR2 from the germline V gene are SGHDT and YYEEEE. The germline V and J ends were trimmed by 2 bases and 3 bases, with 8 bases remaining between them. The length of the CDR3 is 14 residues. This chain's CDR3 is CASSLAQSNEKLFF. The CDR3 coding sequence is TGTGCCAGCAGCTTAGCACAGTCTAATGAAAAACTGTTTTTT.

The rearrangement joins TRBV28 to TRBJ1-2; perhaps TRBD1 as D (6 bases). V was shortened by 4 bases and J by 0 bases, with 24 bases between the two germline ends. Germline V gene lookup returns CDR1 MDHEN and CDR2 SYDVKM. There are 19 residues in the CDR3. The CDR3 sequence: CASSSILRDTLNANYGYTF. For the CDR3, the DNA is TGTGCCAGCAGTTCTATCCTCCGGGACACGTTAAATGCTAACTATGGCTACACCTTC.

V and J are TRBV29-1 and TRBJ1-2; TRBD1 aligns across 11 bases. V lost 7 bases, J lost 6 bases, and 4 bases stayed unmatched. Germline V gene data show CDR1 as SQVTM and CDR2 as ANQGSEA. CDR3 size: 12 residues. CDR3 DNA: TGCAGCGGTCGGACAGGGGGCGATGGCTACACCTTC. Translated, it gives CSGRTGGDGYTF.

The J gene is TRBJ2-7, the V gene TRBV6-6; perhaps TRBD2 as D (7 bases). Germline lookup yields CDR1 MNHNY and CDR2 SVGAGI (reference sequence). The CDR3 has 12 residues. The V gene lost 5 bases and the J gene lost 7 bases, with 12 bases spanning the gap. CDR3 amino acids: CASSQQGGEQYF. CDR3 coding DNA: TGTGCCAGCAGTCAACAGGGAGGGGAGCAGTACTTC.

The chain employs TRBV5-1 and TRBJ1-3, with 11 positions matching TRBD1. CDR3 length: 16 residues. V lost 3 bases and J lost 1; bases outside the gene matches: 3. Per the germline V gene, CDR1 is SGHRS and CDR2 is YFSETQ. This CDR3 reads CASSWTGGSSGNTIYF. In DNA, the CDR3 is TGCGCCAGCAGCTGGACAGGGGGCTCTTCTGGAAACACCATATATTTT.

This chain uses TRBV7-8 with TRBJ1-2, with unresolved D. The germline V gene encodes CDR1 SGHVS and CDR2 FQNEAQ. There are 13 residues in the CDR3. V lost 7 bases to trimming and J lost 7 bases, with 16 bases between them. Written as DNA, the CDR3 is TGTGCCAGCACTCCACTAGATGCCCCTGGCTACACCTTC. As protein: CASTPLDAPGYTF.

The chain carries TRBV5-1 and TRBJ1-1; 8 bases are shared with TRBD1. The germline V gene has CDR1 SGHRS and CDR2 YFSETQ. V shed 3 bases, J shed 7 bases, and the junction held 11 bases outside the gene matches. The CDR3 length is 15 residues. The CDR3 nucleotides are TGCGCCAGCAGCTCCCCAGAACGGACAGGGAGTGAAGCTTTCTTT. Amino acids: CASSSPERTGSEAFF.

This clone was found a few times. The J gene is TRBJ1-2, the V gene TRBV28, with D unclear. Germline CDR1 and CDR2: MDHEN and SYDVKM. With 5 bases removed from V and 4 bases from J, the gap between germline ends came to 23 bases. This CDR3 region has 17 residues. The CDR3 here is CASSTNSLGESFYGYTF. The CDR3 DNA reads TGTGCCAGCAGTACTAATTCCCTCGGCGAGAGCTTCTATGGCTACACCTTC.

The rearrangement links TRBV6-5 to TRBJ1-5; the match to TRBD1 covers 10 bases. V lost 6 bases and J lost 4; bases outside the gene matches: 6. The CDR3 is made up of 15 amino acids. Per the germline V gene, CDR1 is MNHEY and CDR2 is SVGAGI. The CDR3 protein is CASRPTGGSNQPQHF. CDR3 bases: TGTGCCAGCAGGCCGACAGGGGGCTCGAATCAGCCCCAGCATTTT.

This chain connects TRBV18 to TRBJ2-3; 8 nucleotides agree with TRBD2. This CDR3 is 15 amino acids long. V trimming: 2 bases; J trimming: 1 base; junction bases outside the gene matches: 2. Germline values: CDR1 KGHSH, CDR2 LQKENI. CDR3 nucleotides: TGTGCCAGCTCACCAACGACTAGCGGCACAGATACGCAGTATTTT. Its protein product is CASSPTTSGTDTQYF.

This sequence joins TRBV18 and TRBJ2-5; TRBD2 is a possible D gene (5 bases). The V gene lost 2 bases and the J gene lost 1 base, with 11 bases spanning the gap. The CDR3 covers 15 residues. CDR1 is KGHSH and CDR2 is LQKENI in the germline V gene. The CDR3: CASSPGRGSQETQYF. DNA for the CDR3: TGTGCCAGCTCACCAGGGCGAGGGTCCCAAGAGACCCAGTACTTC. The full variable domain, rest sourced from reference TRBV18 and TRBJ2-5, is NAGVMQNPRHLVRRRGQEARLRCSPMKGHSHVYWYRQLPEEGLKFMVYLQKENIIDESGMPKERFSAEFPKEGPSILRIQQVVRGDSAAYFCASSPGRGSQETQYFGPGTRLLVL.

The chain combines TRBV6-5 with TRBJ2-1; 10 bases are shared with TRBD2. The CDR3 is made up of 16 amino acids. Unmatched junction bases numbered 6, after V lost 2 bases and J lost 5 bases. Germline-derived CDR1 and CDR2 are MNHEY and SVGAGI. CDR3 protein: CASSYRLAGANNEQFF. CDR3 coding DNA: TGTGCCAGCAGTTACAGACTAGCGGGCGCGAACAATGAGCAGTTCTTC.

The chain is built from TRBV11-3 and TRBJ2-1; D may be TRBD2 (5 bases). Trimming took off 0 bases at V and 6 bases at J, with 12 bases between the two ends. The CDR3 is made up of 15 amino acids. Looked up from germline, CDR1 is SGHNT and CDR2 is YENEEA. Here the CDR3 reads CASSLDTGAANEQFF. Written as DNA, the CDR3 is TGTGCCAGCAGCTTAGATACCGGAGCGGCCAATGAGCAGTTCTTC.

Concerning this clone: Other DNA sequences of this sample code for an identical CDR3. CDR3 nucleotide sequence: TGCGCCAGCAGCCAAGATAGCCCGAACACTGAAGCTTTCTTT. Encoded protein: CASSQDSPNTEAFF. V usage is TRBV4-1 and J usage is TRBJ1-1; no reliable D call. The germline CDR1 and CDR2 sequences are MGHRA and YSYEKL. This CDR3 is built from 14 residues. V lost 0 bases, J lost 1 base, and 6 bases lay in between.

The V call is TRBV5-1, the J call TRBJ2-5; 11 bases map to TRBD1. The CDR3 is 15 amino acids. The V gene end was trimmed by 4 bases and the J gene end by 4 bases; junction bases not matched to a gene: 6. Germline V gene lookup returns CDR1 SGHRS and CDR2 YFSETQ. The CDR3 DNA sequence: TGCGCCAGCAGCCCACGGACAGGGGGCGGAGAGACCCAGTACTTC. This encodes CASSPRTGGGETQYF. Looking up the rest from reference TRBV5-1 and TRBJ2-5 gives the full variable domain: KAGVTQTPRYLIKTRGQQVTLSCSPISGHRSVSWYQQTPGQGLQFLFEYFSETQRNKGNFPGRFSGRQFSNSRSEMNVSTLELGDSALYLCASSPRTGGGETQYFGPGTRLLVL.

The chain uses TRBV10-1 and TRBJ2-5; 7 nucleotides agree with TRBD2. This CDR3 has 13 amino acids. V was clipped by 6 bases and J by 5 bases; unmatched bases: 6. Germline lookup yields CDR1 WNHNN and CDR2 SYGVQD (reference sequence). The CDR3 region has the DNA TGCGCCAGCAGGGAAGGACTAGGGGAGACCCAGTACTTC. Protein: CASREGLGETQYF.

The chain has TRBV6-5 and TRBJ2-7, with TRBD1 matching 10 bases. Trimming took 6 bases from V and 3 from J; bases not matched to a gene: 8. The CDR3 loop spans 15 amino acids. Germline values: CDR1 MNHEY, CDR2 SVGAGI. CDR3: CASSRTRDRGYEQYF. The CDR3 DNA is TGTGCCAGCAGCCGTACCCGGGACAGGGGCTACGAGCAGTACTTC.

The rearrangement links TRBV6-1 to TRBJ1-1, with D maybe TRBD1 (5 bases). CDR1 and CDR2 from the germline V gene are MNHNS and SASEGT. V was cut by 1 base and J by 6 bases, with 12 bases left in between. This CDR3 region has 14 residues. The CDR3 region has the DNA TGTGCCAGCAGTGAAGTATACCGGGGGGCTGAAGCTTTCTTT. This translates into CASSEVYRGAEAFF.

The chain employs TRBV6-5 and TRBJ2-1, with D maybe TRBD2 (6 bases). Trimming pared 10 bases from V and 5 bases from J, leaving 15 bases between. Germline V gives CDR1 MNHEY, CDR2 SVGAGI. The CDR3 loop spans 13 amino acids. CDR3 sequence reads: CATLGRPNNEQFF. DNA of the CDR3: TGTGCCACCCTAGGGAGGCCGAACAATGAGCAGTTCTTC.